What follows are 7 T cell receptor beta chains derived from one specimen sequenced in a study of T cell responses to AZD1222 COVID-19 vaccine. Sequenced by immunoSEQ multiplex PCR; TCRdb stores in-frame clones only, minus some. The sample consists of about 190,000 clones, around 90% of them appearing once. The source material was peripheral blood, sampled on day 0 of AZD1222 vaccination. These receptors were collected from an adult in good health.

V and J are TRBV1 and TRBJ1-5. TRBV1 is marked as a pseudogene. CDR3 length: 12 amino acids. The CDR3 region is CTSSQRVEPQHF. In DNA form, the CDR3 reads TGCACCAGCAGCCAAAGGGTAGAGCCCCAGCATTTT.

V gene TRBV3-1 (or the pseudogene TRBV3-2) combines with J gene TRBJ2-2; unclear D gene. The CDR3 totals 13 residues. Germline V gene lookup returns CDR1 LGHDT and CDR2 YNNKEL (reference sequence). Trimming removed 4 bases from V and 7 bases from J, with 10 bases in between. CDR3 amino acids: CASSLMTLGELFF. In DNA form, the CDR3 reads TGTGCCAGCAGCCTGATGACCCTCGGGGAGCTGTTTTTT.

The J gene is TRBJ2-7, the V gene TRBV24-1; D is unclear. This CDR3 contains 14 residues. V was shortened by 5 bases and J by 2 bases, with 12 bases between the two germline ends. Germline V CDR1 and CDR2: KGHDR, SFDVKD. The CDR3 spells CATSGTIPPYEQYF. The CDR3 DNA is TGTGCCACCAGTGGTACGATACCTCCCTACGAGCAGTACTTC.

The rearrangement joins TRBV15 to TRBJ1-2; 8 positions match TRBD1. From germline, CDR1 is LNHNV and CDR2 YYDKDF (reference sequence). The CDR3 is 11 residues long. The V and J ends lost 10 bases and 4 bases, in that order; junction bases with no gene match: 2. The CDR3 region is CAKDRGYGYTF. For the CDR3, the DNA is TGTGCCAAAGACAGGGGCTATGGCTACACCTTC.

This sequence joins TRBV10-2 and TRBJ2-7; TRBD2 aligns across 7 bases. The CDR3 consists of 12 residues. Germline CDR1 reads WSHSY; CDR2 reads SAAADI. The V and J ends lost 5 bases and 4 bases, in that order; junction bases with no gene match: 2. The CDR3: CASSSGAYEQYF. In nucleotides, the CDR3 is TGCGCCAGCAGTAGCGGGGCATACGAGCAGTACTTC.

The V call is TRBV5-1, the J call TRBJ2-7; D uncertain. CDR1 is SGHRS and CDR2 is YFSETQ in the germline V gene. V lost 0 bases to trimming and J lost 4 bases, with 8 bases between them. CDR3 size: 13 residues. In DNA form, the CDR3 reads TGCGCCAGCAGCTTGGTCAGAGAATACGAGCAGTACTTC. This codes for CASSLVREYEQYF.

V usage is TRBV18 and J usage is TRBJ2-1; 9 nucleotides align to TRBD2. V lost 1 base to trimming and J lost 4 bases; unmatched junction nucleotides: 11. Germline-derived CDR1 and CDR2 are KGHSH and LQKENI. The CDR3 has 18 residues. The CDR3 bases are TGTGCCAGCTCACCACAGGCGGGGGGGCCCAGGACGTACAATGAGCAGTTCTTC. This codes for CASSPQAGGPRTYNEQFF.